The 8 T cell receptor beta chains in this list originate from one sample, sequenced in a study of regulatory and conventional T cells in RAG deficiency. Libraries were prepared by immunoSEQ multiplex PCR; TCRdb keeps only in-frame clonotypes and omits some of them. The sample has 20,000 or so clones, just under 95% seen once. Blood CD4+ CD25-low CD127-high conventional T cells supplied the genomic DNA template. These records were also assigned to another study, of regulatory T cells. In that study: The primer mix had 52 TRBV and 13 TRBJ primers.

Sequenced input: CD4+ T cells sorted from blood. Receptors were obtained from a human donor in good health.

The chain links TRBV19 to TRBJ2-7, with unresolved D. V shed 4 bases and J shed 10 bases, with 17 bases lying between them. Looked up from germline, CDR1 is LNHDA and CDR2 is SQIVND (reference sequence). The CDR3 loop spans 13 amino acids. The CDR3 region is CASSTSLFVEQYF. The CDR3 bases are TGTGCCAGTAGTACTTCGTTGTTTGTGGAACAGTACTTC. The full variable domain, its missing parts supplied by reference TRBV19 and TRBJ2-7, is DGGITQSPKYLFRKEGQNVTLSCEQNLNHDAMYWYRQDPGQGLRLIYYSQIVNDFQKGDIAEGYSVSREKKESFPLTVTSAQKNPTAFYLCASSTSLFVEQYFGPGTRLTVT.

This clone was seen a single time. The chain combines TRBV6-5 with TRBJ2-1; D unclear. Trimming removed 6 bases from V and 5 bases from J, with 11 bases in between. Germline CDR1 is MNHEY and CDR2 is SVGAGI. There are 13 residues in the CDR3. CDR3: CASREGRDNEQFF. The CDR3 nucleotides are TGTGCCAGCAGAGAAGGACGGGACAATGAGCAGTTCTTC.

This chain joins TRBV14 and TRBJ2-2; D is unresolved. V was clipped by 6 bases and J by 6 bases, with 11 bases between them. CDR1 and CDR2 from the germline V gene are SGHDN and FVKESK. The CDR3 length is 13 residues. CDR3 loop: CASSRLGPGELFF. Here the CDR3 DNA reads TGTGCCAGCAGTCGGCTTGGTCCCGGGGAGCTGTTTTTT.

The chain links TRBV28 to TRBJ2-7; D ambiguous. The CDR3 runs to 10 residues. The V gene's germline CDR1 is MDHEN and CDR2 SYDVKM. V lost 8 bases, J lost 3 bases, and 5 bases lay in between. The CDR3 DNA follows: TGTGCCAGCGGAAACTACGAGCAGTACTTC. Protein: CASGNYEQYF.

This chain connects TRBV5-1 to TRBJ2-1, with 7 bases fitting TRBD2. The CDR3 covers 16 residues. Germline V gives CDR1 SGHRS, CDR2 YFSETQ. With 4 bases clipped from V and 0 bases from J, the junction kept 7 bases outside the gene matches. CDR3 bases: TGCGCCAGCAGCACTAAGCTAGCGGACTCCTACAATGAGCAGTTCTTC. Translated, it gives CASSTKLADSYNEQFF.

The chain recombines TRBV14 with TRBJ2-2, with D tentatively TRBD2 (6 bases). This CDR3 has 16 residues. CDR1 and CDR2 from the germline V gene are SGHDN and FVKESK. V lost 5 bases and J 0 bases, leaving 13 bases between the germline ends. Written as DNA, the CDR3 is TGTGCCAGCAGCAAGAGGGAGGCCGCGAACACCGGGGAGCTGTTTTTT. Translated, it gives CASSKREAANTGELFF.

The CDR3 loop is CASRPRFYRPTNEKLFF. The CDR3 DNA sequence: TGCGCCAGCAGGCCAAGATTCTATCGACCAACTAATGAAAAACTGTTTTTT. This sequence joins TRBV4-1 and TRBJ1-4; D gene uncertain. The germline V gene encodes CDR1 MGHRA and CDR2 YSYEKL. Trimming took 6 bases from V and 0 from J, leaving 17 bases between them. The CDR3 is 17 amino acids.

The chain uses TRBV5-1 and TRBJ2-7; D gene uncertain. V was trimmed by 5 bases and J by 2 bases, leaving 17 bases between them. This CDR3 contains 15 residues. CDR1 and CDR2 (germline): SGHRS, YFSETQ. CDR3 sequence reads: CASSLDGTPAYEQYF. The CDR3 DNA sequence: TGCGCCAGCAGTCTGGACGGAACGCCTGCCTACGAGCAGTACTTC.